This TCR beta chain originates from a study of blood T cell repertoires in COVID-19. At the level of the study: Some COVID-19 samples were acute and others convalescent; all came from the United States, Italy and Spain. In each case, the material was cDNA or gDNA derived from T cells, B-cell-depleted T cells, or PBMCs.

This CDR3 is built from 14 residues. In germline, CDR1 is SNHLY, CDR2 FYNNEI. Germline trimming cut 7 bases from V and 1 base from J; bases unmatched to any gene: 5. The assay was immunoSEQ multiplex PCR, and TCRdb's table has in-frame clones only and misses some. The table records about 64,000 clones, approximately 90% of them present only once. Participant age was roughly 18 to 89 years, and participants resided in fewer than 30 US areas. Grouping used clinical history reported by participants in a survey and questionnaire. The specimen sequenced was PBMCs or T cells enriched from blood (not recorded which). The sequence came from a woman aged 35 to 49 who had recovered from COVID-19. The J gene is TRBJ2-3, the V gene TRBV2; 7 bases match TRBD2. In nucleotides, the CDR3 is TGTGCCAGCACGAGGGGAGGGGGCACAGATACGCAGTATTTT. Translated: CASTRGGGTDTQYF. Complete variable domain (other parts from reference TRBV2 and TRBJ2-3): EPEVTQTPSHQVTQMGQEVILRCVPISNHLYFYWYRQILGQKVEFLVSFYNNEISEKSEIFDDQFSVERPDGSNFTLKIRSTKLEDSAMYFCASTRGGGTDTQYFGPGTRLTVL.